This record looks at one T cell receptor beta chain sequence and its context. The assay was immunoSEQ multiplex PCR, and TCRdb's table has in-frame clones only and misses some. In the table there are approximately 180,000 clones, under 90% of which are singletons. This specimen belongs to a study of blood T cell repertoires in COVID-19. Background on the study: Material from acute and convalescent COVID-19 was sourced from the United States, Italy and Spain.

Germline V lookup: CDR1 MNHEY, CDR2 SVGAGI. Germline trimming cut 10 bases from V and 5 bases from J; bases unmatched to any gene: 5. The CDR3 is made up of 13 amino acids. The chain has TRBV6-5 and TRBJ1-5; 10 bases fit TRBD1. This receptor was obtained from an older person with COVID-19, enrolled during active disease. The sequencing input was peripheral blood. CDR3 nucleotides: TGTGCCAAGGGGACAGGGGCCGATCAGCCCCAGCATTTT. This gives the protein CAKGTGADQPQHF.